This T cell receptor beta chain was profiled in a study of Tregs in tolerant kidney transplant recipients. Overall study: Mixed chimerism was transient after nonmyeloablative marrow transplants from related graft donors.

Sequencing was performed with immunoSEQ multiplex PCR; in TCRdb, only in-frame clones are kept and a portion is missing. The sample includes about 77,000 clones, 95% to 98% of them seen just once. The ends were cut back, 5 bases at V and 2 bases at J, with 12 bases in the middle. The CDR3 has 14 residues. Germline V gene sequence: CDR1 LNHDA, CDR2 SQIVND (reference sequence). Unstimulated Tregs (CD4+CD25+CD127-) and CD4+CD25- non-Tregs were sorted from PBMCs. V gene TRBV19 combines with J gene TRBJ1-2; weak D call: TRBD1 (6 bases). This TCR was recovered from a human donor who received a combined kidney and bone marrow transplant. Sequenced here: CD4+ T cells from blood, sampled before the transplant. CDR3 protein: CASSFRTDNYGYTF. Here the CDR3 DNA reads TGTGCCAGTAGTTTTCGGACAGACAACTATGGCTACACCTTC.